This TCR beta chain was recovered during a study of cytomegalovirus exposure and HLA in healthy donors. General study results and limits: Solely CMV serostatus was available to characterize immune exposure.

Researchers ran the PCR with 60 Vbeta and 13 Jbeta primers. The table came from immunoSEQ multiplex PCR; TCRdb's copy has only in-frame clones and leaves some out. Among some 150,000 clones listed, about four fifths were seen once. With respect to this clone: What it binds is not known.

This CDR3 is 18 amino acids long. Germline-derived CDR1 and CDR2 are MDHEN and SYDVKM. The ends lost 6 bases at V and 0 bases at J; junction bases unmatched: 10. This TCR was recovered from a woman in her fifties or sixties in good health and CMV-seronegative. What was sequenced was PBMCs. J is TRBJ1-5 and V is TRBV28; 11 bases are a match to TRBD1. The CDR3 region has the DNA TGTGCCAGCAGCCCAAGGACAGGGGGCTCAATTAGCAATCAGCCCCAGCATTTT. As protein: CASSPRTGGSISNQPQHF.